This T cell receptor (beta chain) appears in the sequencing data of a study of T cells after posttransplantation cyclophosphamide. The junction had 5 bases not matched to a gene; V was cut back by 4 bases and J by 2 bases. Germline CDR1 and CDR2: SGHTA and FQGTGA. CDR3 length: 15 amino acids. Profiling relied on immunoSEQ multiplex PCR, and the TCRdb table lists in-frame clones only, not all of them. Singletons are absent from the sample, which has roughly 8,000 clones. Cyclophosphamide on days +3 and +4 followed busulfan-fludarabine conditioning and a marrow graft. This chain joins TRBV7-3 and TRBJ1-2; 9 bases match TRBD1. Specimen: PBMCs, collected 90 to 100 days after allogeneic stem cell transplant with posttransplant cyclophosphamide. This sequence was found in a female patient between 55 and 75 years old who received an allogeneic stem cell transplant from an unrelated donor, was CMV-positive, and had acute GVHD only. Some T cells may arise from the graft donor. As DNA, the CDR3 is TGTGCCAGCAGCTCCGGACAGGGGATGAACTATGGCTACACCTTC. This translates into CASSSGQGMNYGYTF.